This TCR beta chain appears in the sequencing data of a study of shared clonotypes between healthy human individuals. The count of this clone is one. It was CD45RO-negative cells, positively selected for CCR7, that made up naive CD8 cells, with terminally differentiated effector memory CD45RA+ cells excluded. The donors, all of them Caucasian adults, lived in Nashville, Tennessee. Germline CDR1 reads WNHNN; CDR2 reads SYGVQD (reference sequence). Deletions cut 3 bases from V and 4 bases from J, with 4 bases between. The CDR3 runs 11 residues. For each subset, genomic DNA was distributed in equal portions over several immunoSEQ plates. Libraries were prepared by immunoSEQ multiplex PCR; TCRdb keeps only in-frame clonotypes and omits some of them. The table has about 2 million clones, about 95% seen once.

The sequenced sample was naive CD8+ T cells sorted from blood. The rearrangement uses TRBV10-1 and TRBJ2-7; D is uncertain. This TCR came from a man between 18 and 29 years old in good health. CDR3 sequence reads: CASSDRYEQYF. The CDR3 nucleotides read TGCGCCAGCAGTGATCGGTACGAGCAGTACTTC.